This T cell receptor (beta chain) was obtained from a study of cytomegalovirus exposure and HLA in healthy donors. Study-wide results and limits: Presence/absence analyses assumed roughly uniform sequencing depth across donors.

Each donor was healthy, and each was a bone marrow donor. PCR amplification relied on 60 Vbeta primers (plus 13 Jbeta primers). This table comes from immunoSEQ multiplex PCR, and its TCRdb copy is limited to in-frame clones, with some not included. Of about 120,000 clones in the sample, approximately 8.6% were seen once. The CDR3 covers 14 residues. There are a few counts of this clone. Its specificity is not known. This TCR derives from a woman aged 40 to 50 in good health and CMV-seropositive. The sequencing input was PBMCs. The chain couples TRBV21-1 to TRBJ1-2; the D call TRBD1 from the table was never checked on the DNA. TRBV21-1 is assigned pseudogene status. CDR3 bases: TGTGCCAGCAGCACCTCGACAGGGTACTATGGCTACACCTTC. This codes for CASSTSTGYYGYTF.